This TCR beta chain is from a study of metastatic and nonmetastatic thyroid tumors. As for the study in general: Repertoires of blood and of tissue (tumor or nodule) from malignant and benign thyroid patients were compared.

Overall study findings and caveats: It was reported that TCR beta diversity was significantly higher in malignant thyroid tumors than benign nodules, in blood and tumor.

Ahead of thyroid surgery, no patient had received treatment of any kind. In this sample, this clone turned up many times. Its target is not known. The germline gives CDR1 SGHTA, CDR2 FQGTGA. Trimming cost V 4 bases and J 1 base, with 7 bases left between them. The CDR3 spans 13 residues. Authors' data handling: Researchers built a distant-metastasis classifier for papillary thyroid cancer that drew on CDR3 differences across clinicopathological groups. TCRdb re-analyzed the PCR reads using MiXCR. The V and J calls reflect TCRdb's pipeline rather than the authors' work. This table has 35,000 to 45,000 clones, about 12% appearing once.

J is TRBJ2-5 and V is TRBV7-3; D remains unclear. The specimen sequenced was blood. This TCR was recovered from a male donor with papillary thyroid cancer or a benign thyroid nodule (not recorded which). Some clones in this sample may be carry-over from other donors' samples. The CDR3 protein is CASSSNTQETQYF. CDR3 bases: TGTGCCAGCAGCTCGAATACCCAAGAGACCCAGTACTTC.